This T cell receptor beta chain stems from a study of cytomegalovirus exposure and HLA in healthy donors. Findings of the study overall: Later on, an analysis showed TCR association rates differing by HLA locus, with DRB1 the most and HLA-C the fewest.

The CDR3 sequence is 11 residues long. CDR1 ENHRY and CDR2 SYGVKD come from the germline V gene. V lost 8 bases, J lost 4 bases, and 8 bases lay in between. As for the donors, each was a healthy bone marrow donor. The donors, nominally healthy at sampling, likely had unrecorded immune exposures. The PCR was carried out with 60 Vbeta primers and 13 Jbeta primers. Clones were sequenced by immunoSEQ multiplex PCR, and TCRdb holds only the in-frame ones, with some missing. The data show over 150,000 clones, approximately 67% seen once. On this clone: Its antigen is unknown.

Sequencing was carried out using PBMCs. The TCR comes from a young woman in good health and CMV-seropositive. V is TRBV10-3 and J is TRBJ2-5; D may be TRBD1 (6 bases). The CDR3 here is CAIGTTETQYF. DNA of the CDR3: TGTGCCATCGGGACAACAGAGACCCAGTACTTC.